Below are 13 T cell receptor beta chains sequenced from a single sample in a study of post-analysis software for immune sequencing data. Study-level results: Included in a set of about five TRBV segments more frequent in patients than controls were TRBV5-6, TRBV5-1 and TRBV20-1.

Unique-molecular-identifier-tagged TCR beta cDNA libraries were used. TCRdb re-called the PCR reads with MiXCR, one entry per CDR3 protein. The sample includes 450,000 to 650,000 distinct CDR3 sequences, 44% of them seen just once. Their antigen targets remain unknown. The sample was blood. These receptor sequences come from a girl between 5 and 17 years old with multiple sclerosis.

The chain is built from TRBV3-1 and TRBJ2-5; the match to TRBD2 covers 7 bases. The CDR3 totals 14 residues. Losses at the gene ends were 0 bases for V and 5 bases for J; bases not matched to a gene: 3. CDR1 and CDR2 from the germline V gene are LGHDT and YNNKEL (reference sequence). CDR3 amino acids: CASSQDIGGETQYF. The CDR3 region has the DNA TGTGCCAGCAGCCAAGATATCGGGGGGGAGACCCAGTACTTC.

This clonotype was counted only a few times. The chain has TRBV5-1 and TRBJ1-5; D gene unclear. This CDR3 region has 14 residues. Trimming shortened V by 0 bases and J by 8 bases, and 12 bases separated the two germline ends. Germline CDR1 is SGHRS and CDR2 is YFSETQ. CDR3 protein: CASSLAPNEEPQHF. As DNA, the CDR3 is TGCGCCAGCAGCTTGGCCCCGAATGAAGAGCCCCAGCATTTT. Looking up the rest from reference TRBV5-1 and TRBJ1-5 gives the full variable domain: KAGVTQTPRYLIKTRGQQVTLSCSPISGHRSVSWYQQTPGQGLQFLFEYFSETQRNKGNFPGRFSGRQFSNSRSEMNVSTLELGDSALYLCASSLAPNEEPQHFGDGTRLSIL.

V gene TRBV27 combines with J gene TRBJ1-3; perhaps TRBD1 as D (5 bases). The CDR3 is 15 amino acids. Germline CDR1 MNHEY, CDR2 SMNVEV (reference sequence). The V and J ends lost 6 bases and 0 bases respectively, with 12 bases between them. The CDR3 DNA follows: TGTGCCAGCAGACATCTTGGGGGCTCTGGAAACACCATATATTTT. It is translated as CASRHLGGSGNTIYF.

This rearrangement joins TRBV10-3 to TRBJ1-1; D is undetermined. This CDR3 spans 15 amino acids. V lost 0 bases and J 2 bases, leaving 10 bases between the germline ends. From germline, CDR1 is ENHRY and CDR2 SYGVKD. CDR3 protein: CAISESGKGNTEAFF. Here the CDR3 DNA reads TGTGCCATCAGTGAGTCAGGCAAGGGTAACACTGAAGCTTTCTTT.

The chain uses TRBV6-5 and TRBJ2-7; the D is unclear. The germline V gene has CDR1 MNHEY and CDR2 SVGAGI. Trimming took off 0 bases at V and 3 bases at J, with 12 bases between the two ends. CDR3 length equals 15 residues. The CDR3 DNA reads TGTGCCAGCAGTTACTCCTCTATAGGTCTCTACGAGCAGTACTTC. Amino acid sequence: CASSYSSIGLYEQYF.

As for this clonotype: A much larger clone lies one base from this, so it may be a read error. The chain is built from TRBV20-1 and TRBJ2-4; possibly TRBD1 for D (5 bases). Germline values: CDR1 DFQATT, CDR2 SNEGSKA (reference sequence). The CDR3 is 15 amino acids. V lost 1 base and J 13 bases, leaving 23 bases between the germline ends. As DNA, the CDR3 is TGCAGTGCTAGAGCATCAGCAGGGTCTCCCTACGGGCAGTACTTC. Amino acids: CSARASAGSPYGQYF.

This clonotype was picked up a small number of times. CDR3 DNA sequence: TGTGCCAGCAGTCGGCGGGCAGGGGGCCCCCAGCCCCAGCATTTT. Amino acid sequence: CASSRRAGGPQPQHF. The chain combines TRBV6-2 or TRBV6-3 with TRBJ1-5, with 8 bases fitting TRBD1. V dropped 5 bases and J dropped 7; count of bases not matched to a gene: 10. Germline V gives CDR1 MNHEY, CDR2 SVGEGT. CDR3 length: 15 amino acids.

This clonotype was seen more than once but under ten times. The CDR3 coding sequence is TGTGCCAGCAGCTTGGGCTTCCCGGGGCATGAAGCTTTCTTT. It yields the protein CASSLGFPGHEAFF. The chain joins TRBV5-5 to TRBJ1-1, with a weak D call TRBD1 (5 bases). Deletions cut 0 bases from V and 7 bases from J, with 13 bases between. The CDR3 has 14 amino acids. Per germline, CDR1 SGHKS and CDR2 YYEKEE (reference sequence).

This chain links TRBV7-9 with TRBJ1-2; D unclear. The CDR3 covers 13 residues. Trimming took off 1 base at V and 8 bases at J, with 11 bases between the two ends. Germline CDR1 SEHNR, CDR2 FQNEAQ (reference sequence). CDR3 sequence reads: CASSLVAQLGYTF. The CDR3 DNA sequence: TGTGCCAGCAGCTTAGTAGCGCAACTGGGCTACACCTTC.

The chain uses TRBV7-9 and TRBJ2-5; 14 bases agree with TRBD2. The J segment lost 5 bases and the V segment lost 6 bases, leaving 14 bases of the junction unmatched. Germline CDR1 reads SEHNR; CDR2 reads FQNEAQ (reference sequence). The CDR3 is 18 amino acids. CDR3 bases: TGTGCCAGCAGTCAGATCGGGACTAGCGGGAGAGGCGGGGAGACCCAGTACTTC. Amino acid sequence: CASSQIGTSGRGGETQYF.

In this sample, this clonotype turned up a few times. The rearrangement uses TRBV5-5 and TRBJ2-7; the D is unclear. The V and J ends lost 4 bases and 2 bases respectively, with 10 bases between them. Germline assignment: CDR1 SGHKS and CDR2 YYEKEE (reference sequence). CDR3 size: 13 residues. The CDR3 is CASSPPRTYEQYF. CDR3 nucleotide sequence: TGTGCCAGCAGCCCACCACGCACCTACGAGCAGTACTTC.

The CDR3 loop reads CASSYYALKGEQYF. In DNA, the CDR3 is TGTGCCAGCAGTTACTACGCTCTTAAGGGCGAGCAGTACTTC. The rearrangement links TRBV6-5 to TRBJ2-5, with no clear D. The DNA end is more similar to TRBJ2-7, so the J call may be wrong. The CDR3 is 14 residues long. Per the germline V gene, CDR1 is MNHEY and CDR2 is SVGAGI.

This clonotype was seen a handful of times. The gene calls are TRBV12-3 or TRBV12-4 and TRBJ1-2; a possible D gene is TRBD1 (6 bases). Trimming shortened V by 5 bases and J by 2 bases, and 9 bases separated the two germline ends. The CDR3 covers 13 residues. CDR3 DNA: TGTGCCAGCAGTATCGACAGGAACTATGGCTACACCTTC. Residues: CASSIDRNYGYTF.